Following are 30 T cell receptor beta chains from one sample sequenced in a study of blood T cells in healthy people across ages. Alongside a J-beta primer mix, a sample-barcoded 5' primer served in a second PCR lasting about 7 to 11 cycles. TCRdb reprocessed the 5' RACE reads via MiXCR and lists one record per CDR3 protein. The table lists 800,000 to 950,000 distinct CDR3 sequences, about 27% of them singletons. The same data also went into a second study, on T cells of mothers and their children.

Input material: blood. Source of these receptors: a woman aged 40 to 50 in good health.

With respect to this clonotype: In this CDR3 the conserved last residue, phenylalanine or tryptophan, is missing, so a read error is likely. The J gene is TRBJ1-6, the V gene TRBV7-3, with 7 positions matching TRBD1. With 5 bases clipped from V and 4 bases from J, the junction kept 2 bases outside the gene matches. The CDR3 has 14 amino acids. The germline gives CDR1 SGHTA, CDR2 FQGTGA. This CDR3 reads CASSVGQYNSPLHL. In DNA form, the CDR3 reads TGTGCCAGCAGCGTGGGACAGTATAATTCACCCCTCCACCTT.

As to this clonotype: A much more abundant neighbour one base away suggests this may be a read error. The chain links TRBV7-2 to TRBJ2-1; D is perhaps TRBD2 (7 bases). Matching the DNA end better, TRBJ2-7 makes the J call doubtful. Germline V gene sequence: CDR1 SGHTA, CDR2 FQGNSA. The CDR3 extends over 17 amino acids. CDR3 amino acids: CASSLADGGGSYNEQYF. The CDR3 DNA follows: TGTGCCAGCAGCTTAGCCGACGGCGGGGGCTCCTACAATGAGCAGTACTTC.

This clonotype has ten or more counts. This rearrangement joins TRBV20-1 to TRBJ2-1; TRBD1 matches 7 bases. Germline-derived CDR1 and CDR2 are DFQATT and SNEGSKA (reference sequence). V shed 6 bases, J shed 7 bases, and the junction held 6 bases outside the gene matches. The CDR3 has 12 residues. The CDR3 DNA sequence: TGCAGTGCGAAGGGACAGCCAAATGAGCAGTTCTTC. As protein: CSAKGQPNEQFF.

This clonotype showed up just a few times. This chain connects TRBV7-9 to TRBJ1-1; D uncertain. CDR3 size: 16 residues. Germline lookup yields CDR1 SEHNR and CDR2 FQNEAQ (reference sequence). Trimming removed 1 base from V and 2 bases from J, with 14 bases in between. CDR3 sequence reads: CASSLVDLGSNTEAFF. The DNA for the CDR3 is TGTGCCAGCAGCTTAGTGGATTTGGGTTCCAACACTGAAGCTTTCTTT.

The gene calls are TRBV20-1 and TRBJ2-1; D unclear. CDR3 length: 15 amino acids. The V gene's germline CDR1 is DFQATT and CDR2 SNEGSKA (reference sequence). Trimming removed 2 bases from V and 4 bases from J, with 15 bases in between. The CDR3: CSARKRSERYNEQFF. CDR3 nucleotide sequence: TGCAGTGCTAGAAAGAGGTCGGAGAGGTACAATGAGCAGTTCTTC.

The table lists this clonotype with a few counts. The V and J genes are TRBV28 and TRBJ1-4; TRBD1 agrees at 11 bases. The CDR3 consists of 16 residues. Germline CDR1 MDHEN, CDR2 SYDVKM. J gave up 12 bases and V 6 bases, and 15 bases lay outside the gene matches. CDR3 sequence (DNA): TGTGCCAGCAGCCTCGGGACAGGGGGTCGCCTTGGGCAACTGTTTTTT. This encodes CASSLGTGGRLGQLFF.

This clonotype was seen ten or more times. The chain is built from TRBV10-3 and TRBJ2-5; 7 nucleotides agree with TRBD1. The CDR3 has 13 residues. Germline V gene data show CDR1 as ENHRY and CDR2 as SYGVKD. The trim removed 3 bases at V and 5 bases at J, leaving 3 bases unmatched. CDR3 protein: CAISDKDRETQYF. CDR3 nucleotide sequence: TGTGCCATCAGTGATAAGGACAGGGAGACCCAGTACTTC.

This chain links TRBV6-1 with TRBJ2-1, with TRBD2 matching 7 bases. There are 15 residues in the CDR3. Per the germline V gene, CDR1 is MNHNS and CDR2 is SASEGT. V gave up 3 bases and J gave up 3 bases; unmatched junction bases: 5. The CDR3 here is CASSDQAGSYNEQFF. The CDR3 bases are TGTGCCAGCAGTGATCAAGCGGGGAGCTACAATGAGCAGTTCTTC.

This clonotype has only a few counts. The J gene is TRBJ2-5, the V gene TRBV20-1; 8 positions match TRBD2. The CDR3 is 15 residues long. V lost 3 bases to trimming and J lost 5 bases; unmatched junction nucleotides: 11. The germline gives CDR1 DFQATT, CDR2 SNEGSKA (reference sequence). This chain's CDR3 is CSASSPTGGAETQYF. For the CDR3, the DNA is TGCAGTGCTAGCTCCCCAACCGGGGGGGCGGAGACCCAGTACTTC.

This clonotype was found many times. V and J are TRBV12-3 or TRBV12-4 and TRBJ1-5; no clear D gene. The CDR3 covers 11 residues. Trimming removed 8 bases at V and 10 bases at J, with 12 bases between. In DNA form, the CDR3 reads TGTGCCAGCGGGGTCTCTGGACCCCAGCATTTT. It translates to CASGVSGPQHF.

The CDR3 bases are TGTGCCAGCAGTAGGGGGCACACAGATACGCAGTATTTT. Translated: CASSRGHTDTQYF. The chain uses TRBV12-3 or TRBV12-4 and TRBJ2-3, with 7 bases fitting TRBD1. This CDR3 spans 13 amino acids. Losses at the gene ends were 5 bases for V and 2 bases for J; bases not matched to a gene: 1.

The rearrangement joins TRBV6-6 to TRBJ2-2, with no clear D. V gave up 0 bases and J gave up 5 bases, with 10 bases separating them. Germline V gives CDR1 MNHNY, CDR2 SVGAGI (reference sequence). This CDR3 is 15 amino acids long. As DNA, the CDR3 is TGTGCCAGCAGTTACTCTATAGGCGAGACCGGGGAGCTGTTTTTT. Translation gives CASSYSIGETGELFF.

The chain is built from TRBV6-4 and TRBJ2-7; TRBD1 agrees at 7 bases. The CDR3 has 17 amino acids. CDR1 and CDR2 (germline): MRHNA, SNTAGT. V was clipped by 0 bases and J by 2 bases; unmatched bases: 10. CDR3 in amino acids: CASSDSSETGFPYEQYF. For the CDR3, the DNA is TGTGCCAGCAGTGACTCGTCCGAGACAGGGTTCCCCTACGAGCAGTACTTC.

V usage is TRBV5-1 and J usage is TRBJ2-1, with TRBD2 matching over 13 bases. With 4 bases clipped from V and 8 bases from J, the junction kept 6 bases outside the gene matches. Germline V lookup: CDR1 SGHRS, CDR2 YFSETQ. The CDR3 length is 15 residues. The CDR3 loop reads CASSATSGGGDEQFF. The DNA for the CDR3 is TGCGCCAGCAGCGCCACTAGCGGGGGGGGCGATGAGCAGTTCTTC. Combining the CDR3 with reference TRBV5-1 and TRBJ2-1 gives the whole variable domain KAGVTQTPRYLIKTRGQQVTLSCSPISGHRSVSWYQQTPGQGLQFLFEYFSETQRNKGNFPGRFSGRQFSNSRSEMNVSTLELGDSALYLCASSATSGGGDEQFFGPGTRLTVL.

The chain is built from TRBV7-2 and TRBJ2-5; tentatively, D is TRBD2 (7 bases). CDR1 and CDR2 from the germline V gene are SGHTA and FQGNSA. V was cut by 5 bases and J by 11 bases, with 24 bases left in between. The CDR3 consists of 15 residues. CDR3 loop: CASSPSQALGGEQYF. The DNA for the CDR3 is TGTGCCAGCAGCCCCAGCCAGGCCCTAGGGGGGGAGCAGTACTTC.

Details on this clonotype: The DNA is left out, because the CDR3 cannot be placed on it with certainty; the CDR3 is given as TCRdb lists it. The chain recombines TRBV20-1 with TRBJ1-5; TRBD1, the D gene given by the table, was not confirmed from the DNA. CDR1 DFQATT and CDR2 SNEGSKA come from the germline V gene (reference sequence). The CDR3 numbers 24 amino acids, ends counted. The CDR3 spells CSALQGASDTEAFFGQGLNQPQHF.

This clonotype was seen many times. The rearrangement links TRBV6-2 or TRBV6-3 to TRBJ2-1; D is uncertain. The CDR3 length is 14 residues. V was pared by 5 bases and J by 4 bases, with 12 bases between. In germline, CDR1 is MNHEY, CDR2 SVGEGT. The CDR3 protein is CASSHLTVYNEQFF. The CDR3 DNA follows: TGTGCCAGCAGTCACCTTACAGTTTACAATGAGCAGTTCTTC.

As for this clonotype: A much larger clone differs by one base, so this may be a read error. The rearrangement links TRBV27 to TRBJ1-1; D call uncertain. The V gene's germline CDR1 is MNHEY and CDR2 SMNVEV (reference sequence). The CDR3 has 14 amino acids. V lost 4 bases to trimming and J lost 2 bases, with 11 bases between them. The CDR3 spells CASSWEKPNTEAFF. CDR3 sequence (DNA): TGTGCCAGCAGTTGGGAGAAACCAAACACTGAAGCTTTCTTT.

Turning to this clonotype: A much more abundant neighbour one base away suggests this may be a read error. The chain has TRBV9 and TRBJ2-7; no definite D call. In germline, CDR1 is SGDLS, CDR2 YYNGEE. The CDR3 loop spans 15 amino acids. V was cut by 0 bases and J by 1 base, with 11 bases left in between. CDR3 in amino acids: CASSVGVGPSYEQYF. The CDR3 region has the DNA TGTGCCAGCAGCGTAGGGGTAGGGCCGTCCTACGAGCAGTACTTC.

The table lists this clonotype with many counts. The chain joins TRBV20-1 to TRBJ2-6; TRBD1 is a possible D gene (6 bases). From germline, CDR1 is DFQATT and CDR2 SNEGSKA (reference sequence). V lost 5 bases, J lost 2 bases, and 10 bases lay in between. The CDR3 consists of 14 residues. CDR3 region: CSAEGDAGANVLTF. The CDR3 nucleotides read TGCAGTGCTGAGGGGGATGCTGGGGCCAACGTCCTGACTTTC.

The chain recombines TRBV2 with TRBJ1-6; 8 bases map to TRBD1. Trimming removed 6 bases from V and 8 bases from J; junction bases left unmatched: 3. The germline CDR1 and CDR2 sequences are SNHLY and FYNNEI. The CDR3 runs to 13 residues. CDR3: CASRDRDYSPLHF. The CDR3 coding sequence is TGTGCCAGCAGGGACAGGGATTATTCACCCCTCCACTTT.

CDR3 residues: CATSDLGENEQFF. In DNA form, the CDR3 reads TGTGCCACCAGTGATTTAGGGGAGAATGAGCAGTTCTTC. The chain recombines TRBV24-1 with TRBJ2-1; possibly TRBD1 or TRBD2 for D (5 bases each). Germline V gene data show CDR1 as KGHDR and CDR2 as SFDVKD. The length of the CDR3 is 13 residues. V was trimmed by 1 base and J by 7 bases, leaving 7 bases between them.

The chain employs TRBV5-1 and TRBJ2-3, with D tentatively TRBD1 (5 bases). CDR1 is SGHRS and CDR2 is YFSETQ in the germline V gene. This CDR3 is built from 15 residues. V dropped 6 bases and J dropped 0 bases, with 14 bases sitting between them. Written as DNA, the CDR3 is TGCGCCAGCACCACTAATGGGGCTAGCACAGATACGCAGTATTTT. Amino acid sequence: CASTTNGASTDTQYF.

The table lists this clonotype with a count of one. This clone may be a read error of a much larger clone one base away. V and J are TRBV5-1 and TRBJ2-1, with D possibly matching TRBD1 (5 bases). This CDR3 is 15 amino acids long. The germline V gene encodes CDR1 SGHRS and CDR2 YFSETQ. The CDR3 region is CVSSLQGQRNNEQFF. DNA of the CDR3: TGCGTCAGCAGCTTGCAGGGCCAGAGGAACAATGAGCAGTTCTTC. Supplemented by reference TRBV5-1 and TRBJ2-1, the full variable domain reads KAGVTQTPRYLIKTRGQQVTLSCSPISGHRSVSWYQQTPGQGLQFLFEYFSETQRNKGNFPGRFSGRQFSNSRSEMNVSTLELGDSALYLCVSSLQGQRNNEQFFGPGTRLTVL.

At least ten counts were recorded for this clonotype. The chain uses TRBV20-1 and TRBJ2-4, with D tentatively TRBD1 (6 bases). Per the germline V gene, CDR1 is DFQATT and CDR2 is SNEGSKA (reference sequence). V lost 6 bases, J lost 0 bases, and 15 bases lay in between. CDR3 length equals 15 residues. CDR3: CSAVKTGEAKNIQYF. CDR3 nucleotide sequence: TGCAGTGCCGTTAAGACAGGAGAAGCCAAAAACATTCAGTACTTC.

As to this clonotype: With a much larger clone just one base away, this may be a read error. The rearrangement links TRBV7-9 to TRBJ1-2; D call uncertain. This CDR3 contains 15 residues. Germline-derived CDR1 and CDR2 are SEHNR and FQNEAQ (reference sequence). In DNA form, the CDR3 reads TGTACCAGCAGCTTTGGACTAACGGACCCGGGCGGCTACACCTTC. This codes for CTSSFGLTDPGGYTF.

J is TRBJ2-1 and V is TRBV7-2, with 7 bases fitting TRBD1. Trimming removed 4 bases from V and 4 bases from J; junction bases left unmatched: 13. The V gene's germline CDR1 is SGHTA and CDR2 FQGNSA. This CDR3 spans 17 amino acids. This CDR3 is CASSSLSGQTIYNEQFF. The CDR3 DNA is TGTGCCAGCAGCTCTCTTTCGGGACAGACTATTTACAATGAGCAGTTCTTC.

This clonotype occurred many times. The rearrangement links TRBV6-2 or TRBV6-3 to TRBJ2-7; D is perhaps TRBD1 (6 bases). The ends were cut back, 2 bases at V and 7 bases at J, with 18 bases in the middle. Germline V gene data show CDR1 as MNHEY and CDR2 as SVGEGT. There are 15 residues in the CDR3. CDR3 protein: CASSYLTGTFGEQYF. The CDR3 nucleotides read TGTGCCAGCAGTTACCTGACAGGAACCTTCGGGGAGCAGTACTTC.

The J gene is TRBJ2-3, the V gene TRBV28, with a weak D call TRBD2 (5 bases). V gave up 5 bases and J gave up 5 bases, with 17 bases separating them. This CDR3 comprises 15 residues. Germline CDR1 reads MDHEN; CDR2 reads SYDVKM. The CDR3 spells CASSPRAPKVDTQYF. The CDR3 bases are TGTGCCAGCAGTCCGCGGGCTCCCAAGGTAGATACGCAGTATTTT.

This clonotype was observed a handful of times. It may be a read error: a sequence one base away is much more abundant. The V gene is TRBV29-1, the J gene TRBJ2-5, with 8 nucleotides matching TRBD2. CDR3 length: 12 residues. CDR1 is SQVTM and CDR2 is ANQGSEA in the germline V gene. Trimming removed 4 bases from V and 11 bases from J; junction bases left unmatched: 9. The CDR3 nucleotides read TGCAGCGTTGTGACTAGCGAGCATCAGCAGTACTTC. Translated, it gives CSVVTSEHQQYF. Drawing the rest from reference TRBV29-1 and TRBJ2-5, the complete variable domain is SAVISQKPSRDICQRGTSLTIQCQVDSQVTMMFWYRQQPGQSLTLIATANQGSEATYESGFVIDKFPISRPNLTFSTLTVSNMSPEDSSIYLCSVVTSEHQQYFGPGTRLLVL.